This T cell receptor beta chain was sequenced for a study of CD8+CD57+ T cells in acquired aplastic anemia. Study-wide results and limits: About 29 sequences, all CD8+ CDR3, were shared between patients and controls. The CD8+ Simpson's diversity of patients and controls was not significantly different.

TCR beta VDJ combinations and CDR3 sequences were profiled from genomic DNA. From the reads, TCRdb called clonotypes with MiXCR, one entry per CDR3 protein. Of 100,000 to 130,000 distinct CDR3 sequences listed, around 49% are singletons. Germline V CDR1 and CDR2: KGHDR, SFDVKD. V lost 4 bases and J lost 5, with 10 bases in between. This CDR3 contains 13 residues. In the case of this clonotype: Antigen specificity is unknown.

This chain connects TRBV24-1 to TRBJ1-1, with TRBD1 as a possible D gene (6 bases). The clonotype originates from a human donor in good health, serving as a control. Sequencing used sorted CD4+, CD8+, or CD8+CD57+ T cells (not recorded which) from PBMCs. CDR3 region: CATSEAQGTEAFF. CDR3 DNA sequence: TGTGCCACCAGTGAAGCACAGGGAACTGAAGCTTTCTTT.